The TCR beta chain under discussion was sequenced for a study of T cell changes during pregnancy in multiple sclerosis. Some clones are missing from TCRdb's copy, which holds only in-frame ones; the method was immunoSEQ multiplex PCR. The sample has roughly 90,000 clones; about 93% are singletons. Trimming removed 0 bases from V and 1 base from J, with 9 bases in between. This CDR3 has 15 residues. In germline, CDR1 is SGHRS, CDR2 YFSETQ. The sequence came from a female donor with multiple sclerosis, enrolled in a pregnancy study. The sample here was peripheral blood, taken in the first trimester of pregnancy. The chain recombines TRBV5-1 with TRBJ2-3, with D tentatively TRBD2 (6 bases). CDR3 protein: CASSLVGGGTDTQYF. In nucleotides, the CDR3 is TGCGCCAGCAGCTTGGTCGGGGGAGGCACAGATACGCAGTATTTT.